This entry features one T cell receptor beta chain sequence. In its sample, this clonotype was seen a few times. No antigen is known for it. One base away there is no much larger clone; base qualities are not given. The treatment or condition label on this specimen signifies: live attenuated yellow fever vaccine strain. At each blood-draw timepoint, two biological replicates of bulk PBMCs were obtained. PBMCs were isolated from peripheral blood using a standard Ficoll-Paque protocol. TriZol was used to extract RNA from bulk PBMCs, CD4 and CD8 fractions, and dextramer-positive and dextramer-negative fractions. TCR cDNA was made using 5'RACE template switching, a step that added a universal primer site and unique molecular identifiers. Priming of cDNA synthesis was performed from both the TCR alpha and TCR beta constant segments. Library amplification involved two PCR steps, and the second step added sample barcodes and sequencing adapters. Sequencing of the libraries was done on either Illumina HiSeq 2500 (2x100 bp) or NovaSeq (2x150 bp). Per the source publication's procedure: MIGEC was used to demultiplex reads and collapse the reads into UMI consensus sequences, and MiXCR was used for V(D)J alignment. Using edgeR on replicate PBMC samples, clonotypes were called vaccine-responding if FDR was below 0.01 and the log2 fold change was above 5 up to day 15. Each bulk clonotype was labeled CD4 or CD8 based on which sequenced repertoire, CD4 or CD8, contained the clonotype at higher abundance. Using fastp at Q25 and MiXCR, TCRdb reprocessed the public reads and kept productive beta chains. Each entry is one CDR3 protein sequence, shown with its most common DNA and genes. The V and J calls follow TCRdb's processing rather than the paper's. The sample includes fewer than 650,000 distinct CDR3 sequences, with 20% to 25% observed a single time. Together, the top ten hold approximately 16% of the sample.

The data were taken from a study of T cells after yellow fever vaccination (dated 2019 in TCRdb). About the full investigation: The SMART-Seq v4 Ultra Low Input RNA kit was used to prepare libraries from fractions with low cell numbers. To follow T-cell clones before and after primary and booster YFV17D yellow fever vaccination, bulk TCR alpha and beta repertoires were sequenced over time. The cohort comprised two healthy male donors, one aged 18 to 30 and one aged 30 to 40 years. Blood samples were taken at several timepoints before and after primary and secondary immunization, and bulk PBMC replicates and cell subsets were isolated.

As encoded in the germline V gene, CDR1 is SGHTA while CDR2 is FQGNSA. The CDR3 contains 13 residues, cysteine and phenylalanine counted. Only the CDR3 DNA stays, 39 bases, in frame from base 1. Between the V and J ends, shortened by 5 bases and 8 bases respectively, the junction contains 15 bases. What the study reported, not specific to this receptor: Because abundant contaminating clonotypes from the bulk population could be contained in FACS-sorted repertoires, computational filtering was required. The secondary T-cell response was found to be weaker but faster than the primary response, with a peak reached on day 5 rather than on day 15. A small share of clonotypes was detected in both CD4 and CD8 compartments, with the overlap likely arising from convergent recombination. The study included only two donors, which limits how far the findings can be generalized. Most clones expanded after primary vaccination were re-detected after the booster (96% of CD4 and more than 70% of CD8), suggesting broad memory maintenance.

The source was PBMCs, collected roughly 20 days after the first yellow fever vaccination. This receptor was taken from a man aged 18 to 29 who received the YFV17D yellow fever vaccine. This chain is built from TRBV7-2 and TRBJ1-1; a tentative D call is TRBD1 (6 bases match). CDR3 protein: CASSLTGGSEAFF. The DNA sequence is TGTGCCAGCAGCCTGACGGGGGGCTCAGAAGCTTTCTTT.